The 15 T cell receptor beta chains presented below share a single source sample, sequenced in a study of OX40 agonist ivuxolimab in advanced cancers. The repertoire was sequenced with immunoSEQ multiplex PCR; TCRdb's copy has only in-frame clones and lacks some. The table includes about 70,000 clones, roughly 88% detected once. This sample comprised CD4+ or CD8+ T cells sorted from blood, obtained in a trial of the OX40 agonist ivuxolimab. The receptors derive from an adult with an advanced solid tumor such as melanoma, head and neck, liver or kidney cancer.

CDR3 region: CASSGGSSYNEQFF. As DNA, the CDR3 is TGTGCCAGCAGCGGCGGGAGCTCCTACAATGAGCAGTTCTTC. J is TRBJ2-1 and V is TRBV5-4; 7 bases are a match to TRBD2. CDR1 SGHNT and CDR2 YYREEE come from the germline V gene (reference sequence). This CDR3 has 14 amino acids. With 4 bases clipped from V and 0 bases from J, the junction kept 1 base outside the gene matches.

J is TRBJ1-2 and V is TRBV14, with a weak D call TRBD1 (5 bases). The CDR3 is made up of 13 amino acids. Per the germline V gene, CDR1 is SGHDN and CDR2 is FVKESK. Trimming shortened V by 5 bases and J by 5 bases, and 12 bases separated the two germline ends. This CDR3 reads CASSADRRYGYTF. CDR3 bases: TGTGCCAGCAGCGCCGACAGAAGATATGGCTACACCTTC.

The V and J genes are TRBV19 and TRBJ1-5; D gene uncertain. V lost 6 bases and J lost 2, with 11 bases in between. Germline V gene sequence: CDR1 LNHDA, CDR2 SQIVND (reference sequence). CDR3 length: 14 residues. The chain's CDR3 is CASSVGDGNQPQHF. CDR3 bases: TGTGCCAGTAGCGTCGGGGATGGCAATCAGCCCCAGCATTTT.

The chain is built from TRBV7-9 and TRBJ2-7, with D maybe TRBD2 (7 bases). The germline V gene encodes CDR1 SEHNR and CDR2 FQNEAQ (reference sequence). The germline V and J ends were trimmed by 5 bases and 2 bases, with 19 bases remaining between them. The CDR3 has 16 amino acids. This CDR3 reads CASSVQLGGGAYEQYF. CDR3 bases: TGTGCCAGCAGCGTCCAGTTGGGAGGGGGAGCCTACGAGCAGTACTTC.

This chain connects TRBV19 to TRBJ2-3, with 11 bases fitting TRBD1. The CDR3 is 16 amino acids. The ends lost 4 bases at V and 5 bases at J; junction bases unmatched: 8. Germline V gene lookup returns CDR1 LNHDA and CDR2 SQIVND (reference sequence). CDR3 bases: TGTGCCAGTAGTAAGCCGGGACAGGGGGTCGGAGATACGCAGTATTTT. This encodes CASSKPGQGVGDTQYF. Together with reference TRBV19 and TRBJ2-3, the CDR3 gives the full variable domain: DGGITQSPKYLFRKEGQNVTLSCEQNLNHDAMYWYRQDPGQGLRLIYYSQIVNDFQKGDIAEGYSVSREKKESFPLTVTSAQKNPTAFYLCASSKPGQGVGDTQYFGPGTRLTVL.

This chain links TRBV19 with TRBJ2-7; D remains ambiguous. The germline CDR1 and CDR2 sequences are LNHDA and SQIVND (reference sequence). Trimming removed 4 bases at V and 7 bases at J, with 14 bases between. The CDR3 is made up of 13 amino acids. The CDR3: CASSTPSLGEQYF. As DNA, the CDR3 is TGTGCCAGTAGTACCCCCAGCCTGGGGGAGCAGTACTTC.

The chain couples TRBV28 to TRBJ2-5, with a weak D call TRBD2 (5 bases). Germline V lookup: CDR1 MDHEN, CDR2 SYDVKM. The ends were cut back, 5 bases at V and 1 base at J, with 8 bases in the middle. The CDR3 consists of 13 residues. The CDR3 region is CASSRGSQETQYF. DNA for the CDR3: TGTGCCAGCAGTAGAGGGTCCCAAGAGACCCAGTACTTC.

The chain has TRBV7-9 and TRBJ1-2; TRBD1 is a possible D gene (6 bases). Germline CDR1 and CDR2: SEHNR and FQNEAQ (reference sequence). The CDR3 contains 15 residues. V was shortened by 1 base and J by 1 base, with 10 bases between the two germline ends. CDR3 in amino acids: CASSLDGGRNYGYTF. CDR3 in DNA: TGTGCCAGCAGCTTAGACGGGGGCCGTAACTATGGCTACACCTTC.

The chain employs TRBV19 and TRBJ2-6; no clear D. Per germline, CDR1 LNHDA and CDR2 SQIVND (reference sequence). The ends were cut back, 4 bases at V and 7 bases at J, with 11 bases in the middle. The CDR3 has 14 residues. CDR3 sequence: CASSTQLVANVLTF. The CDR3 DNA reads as TGTGCCAGTAGTACCCAACTTGTAGCCAACGTCCTGACTTTC.

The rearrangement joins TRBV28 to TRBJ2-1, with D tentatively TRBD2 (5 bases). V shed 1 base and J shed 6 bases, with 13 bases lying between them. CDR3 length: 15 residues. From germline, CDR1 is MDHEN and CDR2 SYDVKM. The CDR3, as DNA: TGTGCCAGCAGTTTATCCAAGGCGGGCGTCAATGAGCAGTTCTTC. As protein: CASSLSKAGVNEQFF.

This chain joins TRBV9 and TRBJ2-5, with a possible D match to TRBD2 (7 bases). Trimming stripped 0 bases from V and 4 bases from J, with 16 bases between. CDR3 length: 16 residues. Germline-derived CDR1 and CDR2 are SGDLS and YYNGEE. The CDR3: CASSVAAGARAETQYF. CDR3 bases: TGTGCCAGCAGCGTAGCGGCGGGGGCCCGCGCAGAGACCCAGTACTTC.

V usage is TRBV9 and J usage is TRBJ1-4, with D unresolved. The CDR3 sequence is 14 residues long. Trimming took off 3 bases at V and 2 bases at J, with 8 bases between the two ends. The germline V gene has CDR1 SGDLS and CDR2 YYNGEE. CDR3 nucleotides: TGTGCCAGCAGCGCCGGAAACACTAATGAAAAACTGTTTTTT. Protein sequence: CASSAGNTNEKLFF.

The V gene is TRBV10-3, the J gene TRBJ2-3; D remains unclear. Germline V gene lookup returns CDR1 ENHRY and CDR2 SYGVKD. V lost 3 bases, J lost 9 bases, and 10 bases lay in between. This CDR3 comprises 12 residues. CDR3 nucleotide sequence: TGTGCCATCAGTGAAGATGATGGGACGCAGTATTTT. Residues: CAISEDDGTQYF.

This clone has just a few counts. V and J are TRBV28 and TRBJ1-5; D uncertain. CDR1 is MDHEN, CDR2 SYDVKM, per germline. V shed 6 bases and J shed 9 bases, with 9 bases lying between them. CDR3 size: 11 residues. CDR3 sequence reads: CASRGLWPQHF. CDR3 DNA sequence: TGTGCCAGCAGAGGACTCTGGCCCCAGCATTTT.

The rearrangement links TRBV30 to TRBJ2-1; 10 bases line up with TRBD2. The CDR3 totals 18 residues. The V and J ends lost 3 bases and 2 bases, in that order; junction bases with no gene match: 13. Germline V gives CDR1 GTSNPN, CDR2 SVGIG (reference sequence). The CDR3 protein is CAWSEPGLAATPYNEQFF. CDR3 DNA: TGTGCCTGGAGCGAGCCAGGACTAGCGGCCACGCCCTACAATGAGCAGTTCTTC.